Presented here are 25 T cell receptor beta chains from one specimen sequenced in a study of blood T cell repertoires in COVID-19. The method was immunoSEQ multiplex PCR; TCRdb's version includes in-frame clones alone and lacks a portion of them. The table lists approximately 180,000 clones, approximately 85% of them singletons, with approximately 10% in the top ten. What was sequenced was peripheral blood. These receptors were taken from a human donor with active or convalescent COVID-19. The donor label of this sample is uncertain.

The chain has TRBV7-9 and TRBJ2-3; D unclear. This CDR3 spans 14 amino acids. In germline, CDR1 is SEHNR, CDR2 FQNEAQ (reference sequence). The V gene lost 8 bases and the J gene lost 0 bases, with 12 bases spanning the gap. The CDR3 is CASPATGSTDTQYF. The CDR3 DNA reads as TGTGCCAGCCCAGCCACGGGTAGCACAGATACGCAGTATTTT. Drawing the rest from reference TRBV7-9 and TRBJ2-3, the complete variable domain is DTGVSQNPRHKITKRGQNVTFRCDPISEHNRLYWYRQTLGQGPEFLTYFQNEAQLEKSRLLSDRFSAERPKGSFSTLEIQRTEQGDSAMYLCASPATGSTDTQYFGPGTRLTVL.

The V call is TRBV19, the J call TRBJ1-1, with D perhaps TRBD1 (6 bases). This CDR3 contains 16 residues. The V end lost 8 bases, the J end lost 3 bases, and 22 bases lay between the germline ends. Germline lookup yields CDR1 LNHDA and CDR2 SQIVND (reference sequence). CDR3 bases: TGTGCCAGTGTCCCCCGGGGCGCGGGGGGCTACACTGAAGCTTTCTTT. It translates to CASVPRGAGGYTEAFF.

This sequence joins TRBV5-1 and TRBJ2-5; 11 nucleotides agree with TRBD2. J lost 1 base, V lost 0 bases, and 5 bases had no gene match. This CDR3 spans 17 amino acids. Germline V gene lookup returns CDR1 SGHRS and CDR2 YFSETQ. The CDR3 here is CASSLGTSGYRQETQYF. The DNA for the CDR3 is TGCGCCAGCAGCTTGGGGACTAGCGGGTACCGCCAAGAGACCCAGTACTTC. Full variable domain (remainder filled in from reference TRBV5-1 and TRBJ2-5): KAGVTQTPRYLIKTRGQQVTLSCSPISGHRSVSWYQQTPGQGLQFLFEYFSETQRNKGNFPGRFSGRQFSNSRSEMNVSTLELGDSALYLCASSLGTSGYRQETQYFGPGTRLLVL.

The chain uses TRBV28 and TRBJ1-6, with 7 positions matching TRBD1. The CDR3 has 15 residues. Trimming cost V 6 bases and J 7 bases; bases outside gene matches: 9. Per germline, CDR1 MDHEN and CDR2 SYDVKM. The CDR3 loop reads CASRRQGAENSPLHF. CDR3 bases: TGTGCCAGCAGGCGACAGGGAGCTGAGAATTCACCCCTCCACTTT. The entire variable domain, with the rest obtained from reference TRBV28 and TRBJ1-6, is as follows: DVKVTQSSRYLVKRTGEKVFLECVQDMDHENMFWYRQDPGLGLRLIYFSYDVKMKEKGDIPEGYSVSREKKERFSLILESASTNQTSMYLCASRRQGAENSPLHFGNGTRLTVT.

The chain couples TRBV7-9 to TRBJ1-2; D gene ambiguous. CDR3 length equals 14 residues. Per germline, CDR1 SEHNR and CDR2 FQNEAQ (reference sequence). Trimming took off 1 base at V and 3 bases at J, with 9 bases between the two ends. CDR3 amino acids: CASSLVGQDYGYTF. The CDR3, as DNA: TGTGCCAGCAGCTTAGTGGGTCAGGACTATGGCTACACCTTC.

The rearrangement uses TRBV29-1 and TRBJ2-2; 8 nucleotides align to TRBD2. The CDR3 contains 11 residues. The germline V gene has CDR1 SQVTM and CDR2 ANQGSEA. With V trimmed by 7 bases and J by 7 bases, 2 bases remained unmatched. In DNA, the CDR3 is TGCAGCGGGAGCGGGGGCGGGGAGCTGTTTTTT. It yields the protein CSGSGGGELFF.

The chain couples TRBV30 to TRBJ1-4; tentative D call: TRBD1 (5 bases). Trimming took off 2 bases at V and 0 bases at J, with 13 bases between the two ends. The CDR3 is made up of 16 amino acids. Germline CDR1 reads GTSNPN; CDR2 reads SVGIG (reference sequence). The CDR3 reads CAWSSGARATNEKLFF. For the CDR3, the DNA is TGTGCCTGGAGTAGCGGGGCACGAGCAACTAATGAAAAACTGTTTTTT.

The chain couples TRBV19 to TRBJ1-2; D remains unclear. Germline-derived CDR1 and CDR2 are LNHDA and SQIVND (reference sequence). The CDR3 length is 14 residues. Trimming cost V 5 bases and J 6 bases, with 16 bases left between them. Written as DNA, the CDR3 is TGTGCCAGTAGTGAACTCGGGGTCTGGAATGGCTACACCTTC. It yields the protein CASSELGVWNGYTF. Full variable domain (rest looked up from reference TRBV19 and TRBJ1-2): DGGITQSPKYLFRKEGQNVTLSCEQNLNHDAMYWYRQDPGQGLRLIYYSQIVNDFQKGDIAEGYSVSREKKESFPLTVTSAQKNPTAFYLCASSELGVWNGYTFGSGTRLTVV.

V is TRBV7-2 and J is TRBJ1-2; D is ambiguous. The V gene's germline CDR1 is SGHTA and CDR2 FQGNSA. Trimming shortened V by 2 bases and J by 5 bases, and 15 bases separated the two germline ends. There are 15 residues in the CDR3. The CDR3, as DNA: TGTGCCAGCAGCTTAAGTACGGGAGCAAAATATGGCTACACCTTC. The encoded protein is CASSLSTGAKYGYTF.

V and J are TRBV5-5 and TRBJ1-4; maybe TRBD1 (5 bases). Germline V gene sequence: CDR1 SGHKS, CDR2 YYEKEE (reference sequence). The germline V and J ends were trimmed by 4 bases and 2 bases, with 15 bases remaining between them. The CDR3 spans 16 residues. The CDR3 reads CASSPGSGATNEKLFF. The CDR3 DNA follows: TGTGCCAGCAGCCCTGGTAGCGGGGCGACTAATGAAAAACTGTTTTTT.

This chain connects TRBV5-8 to TRBJ1-5; 7 bases match TRBD1. The germline V gene encodes CDR1 SGHTS and CDR2 YDEGEE. CDR3 length: 17 amino acids. Trimming at V came to 1 base and at J to 1 base, leaving 8 bases not matched to a gene. The DNA for the CDR3 is TGTGCCAGCAGCTTGTCCACAGGGGCCATAAGCAATCAGCCCCAGCATTTT. It specifies CASSLSTGAISNQPQHF.

The rearrangement links TRBV24-1 to TRBJ2-2, with D perhaps TRBD1 (5 bases). Germline loops: CDR1 KGHDR, CDR2 SFDVKD. Trimming removed 4 bases from V and 4 bases from J, with 6 bases in between. This CDR3 is 13 amino acids long. The CDR3, as DNA: TGTGCCACCAGTGAAGGGGCCACCGGGGAGCTGTTTTTT. It translates to CATSEGATGELFF.

The CDR3 loop is CATSDPDRPSTDTQYF. In DNA, the CDR3 is TGTGCCACCAGTGACCCGGACAGACCTAGCACAGATACGCAGTATTTT. The rearrangement uses TRBV24-1 and TRBJ2-3; possible D gene TRBD1, 6 bases. Trimming removed 4 bases at V and 0 bases at J, with 13 bases between. This CDR3 is built from 16 residues. Looked up from germline, CDR1 is KGHDR and CDR2 is SFDVKD.

This clone showed up just a few times. The chain carries TRBV7-2 and TRBJ1-1; maybe TRBD1 (6 bases). V was shortened by 5 bases and J by 8 bases, with 15 bases between the two germline ends. Germline V gene lookup returns CDR1 SGHTA and CDR2 FQGNSA. This CDR3 is 13 amino acids long. The CDR3 bases are TGTGCCAGCAGCGCGGGGGCGGCCGGGGAAGCTTTCTTT. Translation: CASSAGAAGEAFF.

The chain couples TRBV7-6 to TRBJ2-1, with D maybe TRBD1 (5 bases). Trimming took 1 base from V and 7 from J, leaving 17 bases between them. CDR1 and CDR2 (germline): SGHVS, FNYEAQ. This CDR3 contains 16 residues. CDR3 sequence reads: CASSLGGPASGNEQFF. CDR3 bases: TGTGCCAGCAGCTTAGGGGGCCCGGCTAGTGGTAATGAGCAGTTCTTC.

The chain carries TRBV5-4 and TRBJ2-1; 8 bases agree with TRBD2. V was clipped by 3 bases and J by 5 bases; unmatched bases: 7. Germline assignment: CDR1 SGHNT and CDR2 YYREEE (reference sequence). The CDR3 length is 15 residues. Here the CDR3 reads CASSSKREKHNEQFF. The CDR3, as DNA: TGTGCCAGCAGCTCCAAGCGGGAGAAGCACAATGAGCAGTTCTTC.

CDR3 sequence (DNA): TGTGCCAGCAGGCTCAGGGATCAGCCCCAGCATTTT. It yields the protein CASRLRDQPQHF. The chain uses TRBV27 and TRBJ1-5; D is perhaps TRBD1 (5 bases). The germline gives CDR1 MNHEY, CDR2 SMNVEV (reference sequence). The CDR3 runs 12 residues. V lost 6 bases and J 5 bases, leaving 8 bases between the germline ends.

This chain joins TRBV20-1 and TRBJ2-5, with TRBD2 matching 14 bases. CDR1 is DFQATT and CDR2 is SNEGSKA in the germline V gene (reference sequence). The CDR3 runs 16 residues. The V segment lost 3 bases and the J segment 5 bases; nucleotides outside the gene matches: 8. The CDR3 nucleotides read TGCAGTGCTAGTAGGACTAGCGGGGGGCCAGGGGAGACCCAGTACTTC. Its translation: CSASRTSGGPGETQYF.

The chain carries TRBV14 and TRBJ2-1; 11 bases agree with TRBD2. The CDR3 runs 18 residues. The germline gives CDR1 SGHDN, CDR2 FVKESK. Losses at the gene ends were 4 bases for V and 5 bases for J; bases not matched to a gene: 13. The CDR3 reads CASSPLRGSGGADNEQFF. CDR3 in DNA: TGTGCCAGCAGCCCTCTAAGAGGTAGCGGGGGGGCTGACAATGAGCAGTTCTTC.

The chain is built from TRBV3-1 (or the pseudogene TRBV3-2) and TRBJ2-1, with 7 positions matching TRBD2. Trimming at V came to 3 bases and at J to 3 bases, leaving 11 bases not matched to a gene. The germline CDR1 and CDR2 sequences are LGHDT and YNNKEL (reference sequence). The CDR3 extends over 17 amino acids. In DNA, the CDR3 is TGTGCCAGCAGCCAGGTGAGCGGGGTCCGGGGCTACAATGAGCAGTTCTTC. Translated, it gives CASSQVSGVRGYNEQFF.

The chain joins TRBV9 to TRBJ2-7; tentatively, D is TRBD2 (5 bases). Trimming left V 0 bases short and J 8 bases short, with 9 bases between. Looked up from germline, CDR1 is SGDLS and CDR2 is YYNGEE. The CDR3 loop spans 12 amino acids. The CDR3 sequence: CASSVVEGKQYF. The CDR3 bases are TGTGCCAGCAGCGTAGTTGAGGGAAAGCAGTACTTC.

The chain links TRBV4-1 to TRBJ2-7; 11 bases fit TRBD2. Unmatched junction bases numbered 14, after V lost 1 base and J lost 3 bases. This CDR3 has 19 amino acids. CDR1 and CDR2 (germline): MGHRA, YSYEKL. In DNA form, the CDR3 reads TGCGCCAGCAGCCAAGTTTCCGTGGCTAGCGGGGGGACACACTACGAGCAGTACTTC. Protein sequence: CASSQVSVASGGTHYEQYF.

The chain recombines TRBV11-2 with TRBJ2-3; D unresolved. Germline V gene lookup returns CDR1 SGHAT and CDR2 FQNNGV. V gave up 2 bases and J gave up 5 bases, with 5 bases separating them. This CDR3 has 12 amino acids. This chain's CDR3 is CASSLQLDTQYF. The DNA of the CDR3 is TGTGCCAGCAGCTTACAGTTAGATACGCAGTATTTT.

The rearrangement uses TRBV11-1 and TRBJ1-1, with D unclear. V gave up 2 bases and J gave up 3 bases, with 10 bases separating them. Germline CDR1 SGHAT, CDR2 FQDESV (reference sequence). The CDR3 loop spans 14 amino acids. CDR3 coding DNA: TGTGCCAGCAGCTTATCCAGATTTTACACTGAAGCTTTCTTT. It specifies CASSLSRFYTEAFF.

The V and J genes are TRBV3-1 (or the pseudogene TRBV3-2) and TRBJ2-7; possible D gene TRBD1, 6 bases. V shed 4 bases and J shed 8 bases, with 12 bases lying between them. From germline, CDR1 is LGHDT and CDR2 YNNKEL (reference sequence). The CDR3 extends over 12 amino acids. DNA for the CDR3: TGTGCCAGCAGCCCAGGGGCGGCCCAGCAGTACTTC. Amino acids: CASSPGAAQQYF.